The present TCR beta chain was sequenced within a study of cytomegalovirus exposure and HLA in healthy donors (dated by TCRdb to 2017 to 2019). General notes on the study: According to an earlier analysis of several hundred of the donors, about 179 million T cells yielded some 120 million unique TCR beta sequences and about 280 Gb of sequence data. On average, 235,054 unique TCR beta nucleotide sequences were sequenced per donor among a few hundred genotyped donors of the cohort, with 15% to 20% of those sequences being non-productive. About 300 gigabases of sequencing data and roughly 81 million unique TCR sequences made up an early release that covered 500 to 650 HLA-typed donors. An earlier analysis of several hundred of the donors used high-throughput TCR beta sequencing to judge whether each TCR beta V gene segment behaved as functional or pseudogenic. To predict cytomegalovirus infection status, the study combined high-throughput TCR immunosequencing, statistical association of individual TCRs with disease status, and machine learning. In a later genetic analysis, genome-wide SNP genotypes for 398 of the 666 donors were used, and that subset was treated as a discovery cohort. The later analysis used no new phenotypic data to find candidate immune exposures, relying instead on TCR beta sequences and their occurrence across donors. Both class I and class II loci were covered by HLA typing, at four-digit resolution. Typing coverage varied by locus: roughly 629-640 donors for A, B, C, DRB1 and DQB1; roughly 560 for DQA1; over 600 for DPA1; approximately 450 for DPB1. Donor age, sex, ethnicity and CMV serostatus were compiled alongside the repertoire data. To study patterns of TCR occurrence, a later analysis re-analyzed previously published TCR beta repertoires from several hundred donors and added high-resolution HLA genotyping. Several DR-DQ haplotypes were handled as single units for association and clustering, since linkage in the cohort was strong. The study was designed to test whether signatures of past pathogen exposure could be identified by cataloging public T cell receptors. In addition to the first cohort of 500 to 850 subjects, a separate validation cohort of some 120 different subjects was used. The T cell repertoires of about 700 subjects were profiled by immunosequencing and related to cytomegalovirus serostatus. All discovery cohort repertoires had been generated using a single sequencing platform. The genetic ancestry cluster associated with self-reported Caucasian donors included 70% to 85% of the 398 genotyped donors. Beyond this particular receptor, the publication reports: The study gave a list of under 200 TCR beta chains associated with cytomegalovirus. A later genetic analysis associated a missense DCLRE1C variant with V-gene and J-gene trimming of TCR beta chains, and an independent cohort replicated the association. Sequencing depth was assumed to be roughly uniform across donors in the presence/absence analyses, though that assumption may not hold. The authors suggested that the approach could potentially be generalized to other disease states and immunological phenotypes. The only immune exposure information available for the cohort was CMV serostatus. Because the 87-base-pair reads could not distinguish some IMGT-functional V segments, including TRBV6-2 and TRBV6-3, those segments were excluded. The sequencing pipeline was judged likely to have produced a cluster of highly shared sequence variants as a technical artifact. The earlier analysis of almost 600 of the donors excluded some 15 rarely observed V segments, including chromosome 9 orphons, because counts were too low. Most TCR sequences were seen in very few donors, while some public TCRs were found in many individuals. The classifier was reported to diagnose cytomegalovirus status with high specificity and sensitivity in both the original and validation cohorts. A further reported finding was that TCR beta sequences accurately predicted the HLA-A and HLA-B alleles for most subjects in the first cohort. When HLA alleles, especially DR and DQ, strongly co-occurred, TCR associations were difficult to assign to individual alleles. This cohort had only TCR beta chains sequenced, and the lack of alpha or paired-chain data limited which features could be detected. Compared with the approximately 670-donor mean, donors in an Asian-associated ancestry cluster had fewer N-insertions in productive TCRs, according to a later genetic analysis. Specific HLA alleles were associated with 16,951 TCR beta sequences at a false discovery rate of 0.05 in a later analysis. A later analysis found that TCR association rates varied across HLA loci, with DRB1 alleles showing the most associated TCRs and HLA-C alleles the fewest. According to a later analysis, most CMV-associated TCR beta chains appeared to be HLA-restricted, and the HLA associations seemed to be driven largely by CMV exposure. In a later analysis, HLA-associated TCR beta chains were found to be more clonally expanded and to have lower generation probabilities than equally common non-associated chains. In vitro tests confirmed that a few of the cytomegalovirus-associated TCR beta chains recognize cytomegalovirus antigens. HLA typing was unavailable for some donors at each locus, so association tests used only the typed subset. In a later analysis, several top co-occurrence clusters were reported to appear linked to parvovirus B19, influenza, CMV and Epstein-Barr virus. Linkage disequilibrium might explain the correlated functional status among segregating V segments, but an unknown experimental factor could not be ruled out. In an earlier analysis of more than 500 of the donors, most TCR beta V segments appeared in productive rearrangements about 87% or about 30% of the time, broadly matching IMGT annotations.

Reading from cysteine to phenylalanine, the CDR3 counts 13 amino acids. Only the CDR3 portion is preserved as DNA: 39 bases, with reading frame beginning at the first base. In the germline V gene, CDR1 corresponds to SGHRS and CDR2 to YFSETQ. Relative to germline, V is 1 base shorter and J is 8 bases shorter, with 12 bases between their ends. The cohort consisted of 600 or so healthy bone marrow donors. At the time of sampling, every cohort member was nominally healthy, though immune exposures that went unrecorded were likely present. The donor tested CMV seronegative, placing the donor among the roughly 400 seronegative members of the cohort. A peripheral blood sample was collected from each donor, and TCR beta sequencing was performed on peripheral blood mononuclear cells. Genomic DNA was extracted from the blood cell samples with the Qiagen DNeasy Blood Extraction Kit. Preparation of the library involved the immunoSEQ multiplex PCR assay. A mixture of 60 forward primers for TCR Vbeta segments and 13 reverse primers for TCR Jbeta segments was used in the multiplex PCR. The CDR3 region of rearranged TCR beta genes was amplified from genomic DNA with a multiplex PCR assay. The Illumina HiSeq System was used to sequence the amplified TCR beta libraries as 87-base-pair reads. The paper's data handling went like this. A later analysis counted about 76 million unique TCR beta chains across the 650 to 700 repertoires, and around 9.9 million of these chains were shared by at least two donors. A nearest-neighbor algorithm error-corrected the raw reads and collapsed the reads into unique sequences, merging closely related sequences to remove PCR and sequencing errors. Alignment of CDR3 sequences to IMGT reference sequences was used to assign V, D and J gene segments. For a sequence to be retained, at least a six-nucleotide match to both a V gene segment and a J gene segment was required. Rearrangements were classified as productive when the CDR3 lacked stop codons and remained in frame with V and J, and all other rearrangements were classified as non-productive. Following IMGT convention, CDR3 was defined as the stretch from the second conserved V-encoded cysteine to the conserved J-encoded phenylalanine. Sequences without an unambiguous match to a single V gene segment were excluded from the earlier analysis of about 600 of the donors. In an earlier analysis of about 590 of the donors, a V segment was called functional when productive rearrangements were above 56.7%, and segregating when the standard deviation between donors exceeded 5%. To diagnose cytomegalovirus status from the catalog of TCR beta chain sequences, a statistical classification framework was built. In a later analysis, V and J genes were assigned by comparing TCR nucleotide sequences against IMGT/GENE-DB human TR gene sequences. A later analysis assigned CDR3 sequences and most-parsimonious VDJ recombination scenarios with the TCRdist pipeline. In a later analysis, each TCR beta chain was defined by its CDR3 amino acid sequence together with its V-gene family, and reads without a unique V-gene family were excluded. A later analysis removed over 500 highly shared, low-generation-probability nucleotide sequences to deal with suspected cross-contamination and a sequencing artifact. For each public chain, a later analysis derived a clonal expansion index from normalized ranks of inferred template counts within each repertoire. In a later analysis, generation probabilities were computed using a VDJ recombination model fitted to out-of-frame rearrangements, and the results were checked against IGoR. A later analysis scored TCR-TCR, TCR-HLA and TCR-CMV co-occurrence with hypergeometric tests, applying a repertoire-size bias correction to TCR pairs. False discovery rates were estimated in a later analysis by permuting HLA or CMV assignments 20 times. In a later analysis, co-occurring TCRs were grouped with DBSCAN, and TCRdist sequence similarity was added when clustering was performed within HLA-allele-positive subsets. Co-occurrence clustering excluded repertoires with fewer than 30,000 or more than 120,000 public chains, plus five with anomalous nucleotide sharing. The table was pulled from immuneACCESS by TCRdb, which kept in-frame rearrangements only. Such tables lose some clones; where checked, under half of the loss comes from unresolved V genes, and the rest has no known cause. From that table come the V and J calls and clone size; the DNA was used to work out D and trimming. The sample table shows around 150,000 clones, and about 76% are seen once. The ten largest account for 1.1% to 1.5% of the sample.

This clone was counted only a few times. Its antigen is unknown. Base qualities are not recorded, but no much larger clone differs from it by a single base. The V gene is TRBV5-1 and the J gene is TRBJ1-1; TRBD1 could be the D gene, as 5 bases match. The sequenced sample was PBMCs. The TCR comes from a woman in her thirties or forties in good health and CMV-seronegative. The DNA is TGCGCCAGCAGCTTGCGGTCAGGGCCCGAAGCTTTCTTT. It codes for CASSLRSGPEAFF.